This T cell receptor beta chain comes out of a study of T-cell memory formation after mild COVID-19. Using its own MiXCR run on the 5' RACE reads, TCRdb lists one record per CDR3 protein. The sample has 250,000 to 400,000 distinct CDR3 sequences; roughly 13% are singletons. With respect to this clonotype: Its antigen remains unknown.

The trim removed 5 bases at V and 0 bases at J, leaving 6 bases unmatched. Germline CDR1 is SGDLS and CDR2 is YYNGEE. The length of the CDR3 is 16 residues. Study-level findings and limits: Prior to infection, memory already included some responding clones, suggesting cross-reactive memory joined. Contracting clones from day 15 to 85 had balanced CD4/CD8; later expanders favoured CD4+.

This clonotype was sampled from a man aged 18 to 30 who had mild COVID-19 (a few samples of this study predate the infection). Cell type and time point are not known. Material: PBMCs or a T cell subset sorted from them (not recorded which). J is TRBJ2-7 and V is TRBV9; 12 bases line up with TRBD2. The CDR3 spells CASRPGLAGPSYEQYF. CDR3 bases: TGTGCCAGCAGACCCGGACTAGCGGGGCCCTCCTACGAGCAGTACTTC. The full variable domain, its missing parts supplied by reference TRBV9 and TRBJ2-7, is DSGVTQTPKHLITATGQRVTLRCSPRSGDLSVYWYQQSLDQGLQFLIQYYNGEERAKGNILERFSAQQFPDLHSELNLSSLELGDSALYFCASRPGLAGPSYEQYFGPGTRLTVT.